This TCR beta chain was documented in a study of regulatory T cells in long-lasting Graves disease. This CDR3 has 13 amino acids. Germline loops: CDR1 KGHSH, CDR2 LQKENI. Trimming stripped 1 base from V and 7 bases from J, with 11 bases between. This clonotype was counted ten times or more. The antigen remains undetermined. Time point here: newly diagnosed GD, antithyroid drugs for less than 3 months. Extracted PBMC RNA gave rise to the TCR library. Whole-study results and caveats: Persistent patients had more shared public clonotypes (2,741) than new patients (about 920).

Both iRepertoire HTBI primers and Arm-PCR of CDR3 regions were used to build the TCR beta libraries. TCRdb fed the multiplex PCR reads into MiXCR, producing one record per CDR3 protein. The sample comprises around 500,000 distinct CDR3 sequences, roughly 16% of which are singletons, and 20% to 25% rests with the top ten. The data were also submitted as part of a second study, on T cells in Graves' hyperthyroidism and ophthalmopathy.

The origin of this receptor is a woman aged 35 to 59 with Graves disease. The chain combines TRBV18 with TRBJ2-7, with a weak D call TRBD1 (6 bases). The sample here was peripheral blood mononuclear cells (PBMCs), taken at new diagnosis, from a patient treated with antithyroid drugs. CDR3 loop: CASSPLTGWEQYF. Written as DNA, the CDR3 is TGTGCCAGCTCACCACTAACAGGGTGGGAGCAGTACTTC.